This T cell receptor beta chain was profiled in a study of cytomegalovirus exposure and HLA in healthy donors. The CDR3 spans 12 residues. Germline loops: CDR1 SGHTA, CDR2 FQGNSA. Trimming took off 4 bases at V and 0 bases at J, with 4 bases between the two ends. Data came from immunoSEQ multiplex PCR; TCRdb stores just in-frame clones and leaves some out. The sample includes about 170,000 clones, just under 90% of them seen just once. Separation from the 666-subject first cohort characterized the roughly 120-subject validation cohort, to which the donors belonged. Of note for this clone: Its specificity is unknown.

Study results and limitations: First-cohort TCR clusters tended to co-occur in the 120 or so validation repertoires, a later analysis found. Investigators reported 150 to 200 TCR beta chains as tied to cytomegalovirus.

The specimen was PBMCs. The chain couples TRBV7-2 to TRBJ2-7; D not resolved. The source is a woman aged 18-30 years in good health and CMV-seropositive. The CDR3 region has the DNA TGTGCCAGCAGCTACATCTCCTACGAGCAGTACTTC. Translation: CASSYISYEQYF.